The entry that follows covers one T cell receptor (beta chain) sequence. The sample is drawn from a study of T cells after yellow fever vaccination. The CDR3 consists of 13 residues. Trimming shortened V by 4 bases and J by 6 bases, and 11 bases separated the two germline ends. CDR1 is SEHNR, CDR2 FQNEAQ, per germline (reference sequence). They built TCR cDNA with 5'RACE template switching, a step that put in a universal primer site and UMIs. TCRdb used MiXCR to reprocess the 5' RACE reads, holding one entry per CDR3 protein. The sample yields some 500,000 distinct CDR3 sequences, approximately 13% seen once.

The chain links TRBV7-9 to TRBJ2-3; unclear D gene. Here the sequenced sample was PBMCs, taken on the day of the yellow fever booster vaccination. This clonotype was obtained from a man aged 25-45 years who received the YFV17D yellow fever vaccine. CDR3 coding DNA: TGTGCCAGCAGCTACGCTTATGTCGATACGCAGTATTTT. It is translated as CASSYAYVDTQYF.